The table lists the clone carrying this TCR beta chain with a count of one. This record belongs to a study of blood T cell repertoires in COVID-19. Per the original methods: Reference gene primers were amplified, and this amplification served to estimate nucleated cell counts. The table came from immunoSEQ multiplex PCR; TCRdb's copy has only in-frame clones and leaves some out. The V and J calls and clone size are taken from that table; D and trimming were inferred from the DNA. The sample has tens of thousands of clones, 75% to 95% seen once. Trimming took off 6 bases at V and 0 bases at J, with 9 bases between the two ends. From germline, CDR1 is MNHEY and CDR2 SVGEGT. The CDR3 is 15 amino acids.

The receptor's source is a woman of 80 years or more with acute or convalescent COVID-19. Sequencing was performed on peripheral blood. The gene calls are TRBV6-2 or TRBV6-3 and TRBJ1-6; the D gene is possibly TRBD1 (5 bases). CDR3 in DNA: TGTGCCAGCAGCCTCGGGGGCTCCTATAATTCACCCCTCCACTTT. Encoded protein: CASSLGGSYNSPLHF.